This passage covers 8 T cell receptor beta chains from one sample sequenced in a study of blood T cells in healthy people across ages. Combining a sample-barcoded 5' primer with a J-beta primer mix, a second PCR ran for roughly 6 to 12 cycles. TCRdb reprocessed the 5' RACE reads with MiXCR, giving one entry per CDR3 protein. Of about 1.7 million distinct CDR3 sequences listed, 28% are singletons. Sequenced material: blood. These receptors came from a woman in her 30s in good health.

V and J are TRBV7-2 and TRBJ1-4; no clear D gene. Germline lookup yields CDR1 SGHTA and CDR2 FQGNSA. V was shortened by 1 base and J by 0 bases, with 6 bases between the two germline ends. This CDR3 region has 15 residues. CDR3: CASSLESTTNEKLFF. In nucleotides, the CDR3 is TGTGCCAGCAGCTTAGAGTCCACAACTAATGAAAAACTGTTTTTT. The full variable domain, completed using reference TRBV7-2 and TRBJ1-4, is GAGVSQSPSNKVTEKGKDVELRCDPISGHTALYWYRQSLGQGLEFLIYFQGNSAPDKSGLPSDRFSAERTGGSVSTLTIQRTQQEDSAVYLCASSLESTTNEKLFFGSGTQLSVL.

The J gene is TRBJ2-1, the V gene TRBV9; tentatively, D is TRBD2 (6 bases). The CDR3 has 15 residues. Trimming removed 5 bases from V and 6 bases from J, with 18 bases in between. Germline V gene data show CDR1 as SGDLS and CDR2 as YYNGEE. CDR3 in amino acids: CASRPPGSQINEQFF. In nucleotides, the CDR3 is TGTGCCAGCAGACCCCCCGGGAGTCAGATCAATGAGCAGTTCTTC.

This clonotype was detected many times. The chain is built from TRBV10-3 and TRBJ2-7; D gene uncertain. Trimming shortened V by 3 bases and J by 0 bases, and 9 bases separated the two germline ends. Germline V gives CDR1 ENHRY, CDR2 SYGVKD. The CDR3 is 14 amino acids. CDR3 sequence reads: CAISDGPTSYEQYF. In nucleotides, the CDR3 is TGTGCCATCAGTGATGGGCCCACCTCCTACGAGCAGTACTTC.

This clonotype was seen a few times. CDR3 amino acids: CASSQEAGQYYEQYF. For the CDR3, the DNA is TGCGCCAGCAGCCAAGAGGCGGGACAGTACTACGAGCAGTACTTC. The chain joins TRBV4-3 to TRBJ2-7; TRBD1 might be the D (7 bases). The V and J ends lost 0 bases and 3 bases respectively, with 12 bases between them. This CDR3 spans 15 amino acids. Germline CDR1 is LGHNA and CDR2 is YSLEER.

This clonotype showed up many times. The chain employs TRBV5-5 and TRBJ2-1; 13 nucleotides align to TRBD2. Germline trimming cut 5 bases from V and 7 bases from J; bases unmatched to any gene: 6. CDR3 length equals 15 residues. Germline CDR1 and CDR2: SGHKS and YYEKEE (reference sequence). CDR3: CASSGGLAGINEQFF. For the CDR3, the DNA is TGTGCCAGCAGTGGGGGACTAGCGGGAATAAATGAGCAGTTCTTC.

The V gene is TRBV20-1, the J gene TRBJ2-1; D gene ambiguous. Germline lookup yields CDR1 DFQATT and CDR2 SNEGSKA (reference sequence). The CDR3 sequence is 14 residues long. Between the trimmed V and J ends, which lost 6 bases and 6 bases, there was a span of 18 bases. DNA for the CDR3: TGCAGTGCAAGGCAGGACGGAACAACCAATGAGCAGTTCTTC. Translating it yields CSARQDGTTNEQFF.

The chain recombines TRBV5-4 with TRBJ2-1, with D unclear. Germline loops: CDR1 SGHNT, CDR2 YYREEE (reference sequence). Deletions cut 3 bases from V and 6 bases from J, with 7 bases between. The CDR3 spans 12 residues. The CDR3 loop reads CASSWTGNEQFF. The CDR3 DNA is TGTGCCAGCAGCTGGACGGGCAATGAGCAGTTCTTC.

A few counts support this clonotype. V usage is TRBV15 and J usage is TRBJ2-1; maybe TRBD2 (5 bases). This CDR3 comprises 13 residues. V shed 3 bases and J shed 4 bases, with 7 bases lying between them. The V gene's germline CDR1 is LNHNV and CDR2 YYDKDF (reference sequence). Here the CDR3 reads CATSSRGYNEQFF. CDR3 DNA sequence: TGTGCCACCAGCAGTCGGGGTTACAATGAGCAGTTCTTC.